This T cell receptor (beta chain) was retrieved from a study of T cell repertoires in urothelial bladder cancer. Notes on the study in general: Median T cells were approximately 5,700 in carcinoma and roughly 26,000 in benign specimens. Up to roughly 17% of carcinoma infiltrating lymphocytes belonged to one T-cell clone. Benign specimens had a median roughly 12% infiltrating lymphocyte percentage.

The CDR3 contains 13 residues. Looked up from germline, CDR1 is SEHNR and CDR2 is FQNEAQ (reference sequence). The V end lost 1 base, the J end lost 6 bases, and 7 bases lay between the germline ends. Produced via immunoSEQ multiplex PCR; TCRdb's table is partial and in-frame only. The sample yields about 6,200 clones, 65% to 75% seen once. This clone has only a few counts. Its specificity is not known. Within the sample, other DNA sequences also encode this same CDR3. The TCR sequence derives from a human donor with urothelial carcinoma. The sequenced sample was tumor-infiltrating cells from bladder cancer. The chain uses TRBV7-9 and TRBJ1-5; D gene ambiguous. CDR3 loop: CASSLELGQPQHF. The CDR3 bases are TGTGCCAGCAGCTTAGAATTGGGTCAGCCCCAGCATTTT.